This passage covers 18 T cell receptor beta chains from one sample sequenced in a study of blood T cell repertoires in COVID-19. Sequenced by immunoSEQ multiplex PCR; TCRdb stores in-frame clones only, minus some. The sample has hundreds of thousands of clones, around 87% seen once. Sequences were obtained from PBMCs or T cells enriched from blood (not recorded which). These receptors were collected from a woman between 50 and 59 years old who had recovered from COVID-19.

The CDR3 DNA reads as TGTGCCAGCACTTCGACTAGCGGGAGGAGGATTGAGCAGTTCTTC. It is translated as CASTSTSGRRIEQFF. The chain joins TRBV7-8 to TRBJ2-1; 13 bases agree with TRBD2. V shed 7 bases, J shed 9 bases, and the junction held 9 bases outside the gene matches. CDR3 length: 15 residues. Per the germline V gene, CDR1 is SGHVS and CDR2 is FQNEAQ.

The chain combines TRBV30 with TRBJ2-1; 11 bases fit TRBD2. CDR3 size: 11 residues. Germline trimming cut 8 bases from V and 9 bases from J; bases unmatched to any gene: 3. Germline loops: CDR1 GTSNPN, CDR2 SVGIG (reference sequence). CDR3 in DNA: TGTGCCCGGACTAGCGGGCGTGAGCAGTTCTTC. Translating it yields CARTSGREQFF.

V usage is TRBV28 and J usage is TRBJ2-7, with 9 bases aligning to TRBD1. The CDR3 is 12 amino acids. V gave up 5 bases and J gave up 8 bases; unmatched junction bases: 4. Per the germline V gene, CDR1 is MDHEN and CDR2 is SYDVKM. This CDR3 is CASSGTGFKQYF. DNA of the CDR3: TGTGCCAGCAGTGGGACAGGGTTCAAGCAGTACTTC.

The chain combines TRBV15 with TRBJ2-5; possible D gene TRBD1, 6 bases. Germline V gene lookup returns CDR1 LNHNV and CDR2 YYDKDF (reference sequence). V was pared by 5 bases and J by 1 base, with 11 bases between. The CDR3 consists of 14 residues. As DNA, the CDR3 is TGTGCCACCAGCTCCGGGACACTCCAAGAGACCCAGTACTTC. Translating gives CATSSGTLQETQYF.

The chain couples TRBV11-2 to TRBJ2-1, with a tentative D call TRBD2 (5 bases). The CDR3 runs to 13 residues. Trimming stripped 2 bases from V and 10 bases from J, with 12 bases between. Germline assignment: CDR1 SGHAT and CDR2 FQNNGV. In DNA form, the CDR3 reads TGTGCCAGCAGCTTACCGGGGATCAGGGAGCAGTTCTTC. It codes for CASSLPGIREQFF.

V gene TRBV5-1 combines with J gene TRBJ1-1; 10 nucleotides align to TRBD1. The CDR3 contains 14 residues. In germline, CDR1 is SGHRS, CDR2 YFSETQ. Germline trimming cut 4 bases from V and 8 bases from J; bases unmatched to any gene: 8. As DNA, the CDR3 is TGCGCCAGCAGCCCCGGGACAGGGGAGTTAGAAGCTTTCTTT. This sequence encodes CASSPGTGELEAFF.

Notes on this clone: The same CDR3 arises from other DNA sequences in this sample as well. The CDR3 spells CASSLRNTEAFF. The CDR3 region has the DNA TGTGCCAGCAGTTTACGGAACACTGAAGCTTTCTTT. The chain links TRBV12-3 or TRBV12-4 to TRBJ1-1; D not certain. There are 12 residues in the CDR3. V was pared by 2 bases and J by 1 base, with 2 bases between.

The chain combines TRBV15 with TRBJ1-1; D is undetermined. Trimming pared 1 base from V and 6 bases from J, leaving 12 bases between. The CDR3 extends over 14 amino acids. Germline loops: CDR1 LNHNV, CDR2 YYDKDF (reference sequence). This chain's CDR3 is CATSRAEGGPEAFF. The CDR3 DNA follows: TGTGCCACCAGCAGAGCGGAGGGTGGCCCTGAAGCTTTCTTT.

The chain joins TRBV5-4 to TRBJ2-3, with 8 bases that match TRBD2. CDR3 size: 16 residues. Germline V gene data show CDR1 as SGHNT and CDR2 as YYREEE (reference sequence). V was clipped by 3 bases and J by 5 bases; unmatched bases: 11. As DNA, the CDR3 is TGTGCCAGCAGCTCCCTGGGAGCGGGAGCCGGAGATACGCAGTATTTT. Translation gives CASSSLGAGAGDTQYF. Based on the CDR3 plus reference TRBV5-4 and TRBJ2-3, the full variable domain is ETGVTQSPTHLIKTRGQQVTLRCSSQSGHNTVSWYQQALGQGPQFIFQYYREEENGRGNFPPRFSGLQFPNYSSELNVNALELDDSALYLCASSSLGAGAGDTQYFGPGTRLTVL.

The CDR3 DNA sequence: TGTGCCAGCAGTTCGTCAGGGGGTCCACCCCTCCACTTT. This translates into CASSSSGGPPLHF. V usage is TRBV12-3 or TRBV12-4 and J usage is TRBJ1-6; 7 bases match TRBD1. The CDR3 extends over 13 amino acids. After removal of 4 bases from V and 11 bases from J, the junction contained 5 bases not matched to a gene.

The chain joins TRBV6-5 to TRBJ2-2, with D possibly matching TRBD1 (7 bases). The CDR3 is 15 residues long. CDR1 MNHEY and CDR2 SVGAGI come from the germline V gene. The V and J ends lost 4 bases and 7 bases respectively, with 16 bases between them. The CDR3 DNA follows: TGTGCCAGCAGTTTAGGCAGGGGGGAAGTCGGGGAGCTGTTTTTT. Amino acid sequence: CASSLGRGEVGELFF.

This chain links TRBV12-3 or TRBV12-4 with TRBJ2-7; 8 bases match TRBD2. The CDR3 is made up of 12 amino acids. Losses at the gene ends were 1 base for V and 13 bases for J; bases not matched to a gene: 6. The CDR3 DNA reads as TGTGCCAGCAGTTTAGGAGAGCGGGAGATTTACTTC. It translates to CASSLGEREIYF.

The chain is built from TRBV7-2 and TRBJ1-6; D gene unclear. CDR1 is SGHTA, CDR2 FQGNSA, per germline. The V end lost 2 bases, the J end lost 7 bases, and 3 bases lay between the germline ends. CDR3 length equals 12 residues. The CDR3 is CASSLQNSPLHF. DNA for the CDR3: TGTGCCAGCAGCTTACAGAATTCACCCCTCCACTTT.

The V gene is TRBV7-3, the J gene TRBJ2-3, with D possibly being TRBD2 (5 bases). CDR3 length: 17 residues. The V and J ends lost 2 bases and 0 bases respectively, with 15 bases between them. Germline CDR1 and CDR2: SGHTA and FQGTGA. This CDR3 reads CASSLEGAEPSTDTQYF. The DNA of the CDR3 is TGTGCCAGCAGCTTAGAGGGAGCGGAGCCCAGCACAGATACGCAGTATTTT.

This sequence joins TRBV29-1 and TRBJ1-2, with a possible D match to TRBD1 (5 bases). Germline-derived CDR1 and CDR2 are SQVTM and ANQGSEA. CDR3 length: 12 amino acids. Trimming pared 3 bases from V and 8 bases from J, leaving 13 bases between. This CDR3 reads CSVDRGIGGYTF. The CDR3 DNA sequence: TGCAGCGTTGATCGGGGGATAGGAGGCTACACCTTC.

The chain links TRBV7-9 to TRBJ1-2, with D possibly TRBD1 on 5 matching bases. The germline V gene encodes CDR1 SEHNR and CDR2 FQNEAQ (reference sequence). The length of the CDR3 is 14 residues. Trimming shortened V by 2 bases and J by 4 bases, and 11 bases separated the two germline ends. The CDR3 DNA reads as TGTGCCAGCAGCTTATCACAGGACGTCTATGGCTACACCTTC. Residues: CASSLSQDVYGYTF.

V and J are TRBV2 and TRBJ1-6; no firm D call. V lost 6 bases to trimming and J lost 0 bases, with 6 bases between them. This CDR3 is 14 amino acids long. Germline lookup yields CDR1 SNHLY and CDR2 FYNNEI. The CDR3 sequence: CASRASSYNSPLHF. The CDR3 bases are TGTGCCAGCAGAGCAAGCTCCTATAATTCACCCCTCCACTTT. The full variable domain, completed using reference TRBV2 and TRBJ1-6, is EPEVTQTPSHQVTQMGQEVILRCVPISNHLYFYWYRQILGQKVEFLVSFYNNEISEKSEIFDDQFSVERPDGSNFTLKIRSTKLEDSAMYFCASRASSYNSPLHFGNGTRLTVT.

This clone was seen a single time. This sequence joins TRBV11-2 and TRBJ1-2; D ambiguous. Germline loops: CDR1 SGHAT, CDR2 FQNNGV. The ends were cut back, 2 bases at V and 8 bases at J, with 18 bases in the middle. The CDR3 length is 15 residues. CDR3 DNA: TGTGCCAGCAGCTTAAATCGAGTTTCGGTGAGGGGCTACACCTTC. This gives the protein CASSLNRVSVRGYTF.